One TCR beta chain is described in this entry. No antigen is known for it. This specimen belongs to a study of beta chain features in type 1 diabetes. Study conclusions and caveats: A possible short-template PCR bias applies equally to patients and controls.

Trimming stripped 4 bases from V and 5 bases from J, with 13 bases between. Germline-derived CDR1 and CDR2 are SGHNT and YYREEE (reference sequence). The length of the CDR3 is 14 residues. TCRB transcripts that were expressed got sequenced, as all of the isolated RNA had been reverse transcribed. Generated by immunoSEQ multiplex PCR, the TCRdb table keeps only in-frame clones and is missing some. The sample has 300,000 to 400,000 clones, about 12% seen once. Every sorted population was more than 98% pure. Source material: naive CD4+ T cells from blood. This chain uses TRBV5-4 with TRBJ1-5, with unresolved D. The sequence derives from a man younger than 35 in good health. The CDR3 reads CASSQVASDQPQHF. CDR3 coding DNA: TGTGCCAGCAGCCAAGTTGCCAGTGATCAGCCCCAGCATTTT.